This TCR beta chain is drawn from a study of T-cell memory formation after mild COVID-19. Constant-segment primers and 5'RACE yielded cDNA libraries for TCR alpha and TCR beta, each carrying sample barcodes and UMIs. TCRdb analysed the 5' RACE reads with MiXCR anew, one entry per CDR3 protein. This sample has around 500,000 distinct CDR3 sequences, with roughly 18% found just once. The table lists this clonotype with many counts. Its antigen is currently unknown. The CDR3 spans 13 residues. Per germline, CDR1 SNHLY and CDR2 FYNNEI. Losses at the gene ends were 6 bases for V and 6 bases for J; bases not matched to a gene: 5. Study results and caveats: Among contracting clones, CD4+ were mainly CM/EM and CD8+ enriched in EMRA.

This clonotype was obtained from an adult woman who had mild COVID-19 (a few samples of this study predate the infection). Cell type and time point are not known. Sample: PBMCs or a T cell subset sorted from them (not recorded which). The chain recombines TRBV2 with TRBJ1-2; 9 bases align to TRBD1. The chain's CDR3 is CASSLTGGDGYTF. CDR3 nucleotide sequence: TGTGCCAGCAGCCTTACAGGGGGCGATGGCTACACCTTC.